The rows below give T cell receptor beta chains drawn from one sample of a study of blood T cell repertoires in COVID-19. TCRdb's copy holds only in-frame clones and misses some; the assay was immunoSEQ multiplex PCR. The sample holds roughly 200,000 clones, 94% seen once. Sequenced material: peripheral blood. Every receptor here comes from a young man with COVID-19, enrolled during active disease. CDR3s include the opening cysteine and the closing phenylalanine or tryptophan. A D gene is named only where the DNA matches it firmly. Not all rows give a size; the values are once, few, many and, for expanded clones, a class.

abundance: -
j_gene: TRBJ1-1
v_gene: TRBV6-5
d_gene: -
CDR3nt: TGTGCCAGCAGTTACTCGGGTAGGGGATGGAACACTGAAGCTTTCTTT
CDR3aa: CASSYSGRGWNTEAFF

abundance: once
j_gene: TRBJ1-1
v_gene: TRBV6-1
d_gene: TRBD1
CDR3nt: TGTGCCAGCAGTGAAAGGACAGGGAGGTCTGAAGCTTTCTTT
CDR3aa: CASSERTGRSEAFF

abundance: -
j_gene: TRBJ1-1
v_gene: TRBV11-2
d_gene: -
CDR3nt: TGTGCCAGCAGCTTAGCCACCCCAGGCACTGAAGCTTTCTTT
CDR3aa: CASSLATPGTEAFF

abundance: once
j_gene: TRBJ2-3
v_gene: TRBV6-1
d_gene: TRBD2
CDR3nt: TGTGCCAGCAGTGACCGGGGGGTAGATACGCAGTATTTT
CDR3aa: CASSDRGVDTQYF

abundance: -
j_gene: TRBJ2-5
v_gene: TRBV7-9
d_gene: -
CDR3nt: TGTGCCAGCAGCTTCCGCGGGGTAGCGGCAGAGACCCAGTACTTC
CDR3aa: CASSFRGVAAETQYF

abundance: -
j_gene: TRBJ1-5
v_gene: TRBV7-7
d_gene: TRBD1
CDR3nt: TGTGCCAGCAGCTTGGAAGACAGGGCTATTCAGCCCCAGCATTTT
CDR3aa: CASSLEDRAIQPQHF

abundance: -
j_gene: TRBJ1-6
v_gene: TRBV20-1
d_gene: -
CDR3nt: TGCAGTGCTGTGCGGGGCGGCGTCCTCCACTTT
CDR3aa: CSAVRGGVLHF

abundance: -
j_gene: TRBJ1-5
v_gene: TRBV6-5
d_gene: -
CDR3nt: TGTGCCAGCAGCCGGGACAATAGCAATCAGCCCCAGCATTTT
CDR3aa: CASSRDNSNQPQHF

abundance: -
j_gene: TRBJ2-7
v_gene: TRBV29-1
d_gene: -
CDR3nt: TGCAGCGTTGCCACAGGTTCCACTAACGAGCAGTACTTC
CDR3aa: CSVATGSTNEQYF

abundance: -
j_gene: TRBJ1-4
v_gene: TRBV6-5
d_gene: -
CDR3nt: TGTGCCAGCAACAACCCTGCAACTAATGAAAAACTGTTTTTT
CDR3aa: CASNNPATNEKLFF

abundance: -
j_gene: TRBJ1-1
v_gene: TRBV9
d_gene: TRBD1
CDR3nt: TGTGCCAGCAGCGTATCTCGGGACAGGGTTGTGACTGAAGCTTTCTTT
CDR3aa: CASSVSRDRVVTEAFF

abundance: -
j_gene: TRBJ2-5
v_gene: TRBV10-3
d_gene: TRBD1
CDR3nt: TGTGCCATCAGTGGCATTGGACAGGGGGCTCGAGAGACCCAGTACTTC
CDR3aa: CAISGIGQGARETQYF

abundance: -
j_gene: TRBJ1-5
v_gene: TRBV18
d_gene: -
CDR3nt: TGTGCCAGCTCACCTTCAGGGGCCGGGAGCAATCAGCCCCAGCATTTT
CDR3aa: CASSPSGAGSNQPQHF

abundance: -
j_gene: TRBJ1-2
v_gene: TRBV29-1
d_gene: -
CDR3nt: TGCAGCGTTGAAGATCTGCAAGCACTCGGCTACACCTTC
CDR3aa: CSVEDLQALGYTF

abundance: -
j_gene: TRBJ1-6
v_gene: TRBV5-4
d_gene: TRBD1
CDR3nt: TGTGCCAGCAGCTTGGAATTGGGGACAGGGGGTAATTCACCCCTCCACTTT
CDR3aa: CASSLELGTGGNSPLHF

abundance: -
j_gene: TRBJ1-2
v_gene: TRBV18
d_gene: TRBD1
CDR3nt: TGTGCCAGCTCACCGCGACGACAGGGATTTGTTGGCTACACCTTC
CDR3aa: CASSPRRQGFVGYTF

abundance: -
j_gene: TRBJ2-3
v_gene: TRBV6-1
d_gene: -
CDR3nt: TGTGCCAGCAGTGAGCAGGGGATGGGGGATACGCAGTATTTT
CDR3aa: CASSEQGMGDTQYF

abundance: -
j_gene: TRBJ2-1
v_gene: TRBV5-1
d_gene: TRBD2
CDR3nt: TGCGCCAGCAGCTTGGTGTCTAGCGGGGGGGCGTACAATGAGCAGTTCTTC
CDR3aa: CASSLVSSGGAYNEQFF

abundance: -
j_gene: TRBJ2-2
v_gene: TRBV5-1
d_gene: TRBD2
CDR3nt: TGCGCCAGCAGCTTGGCCGAGCGGGGAGGCACCGGGGAGCTGTTTTTT
CDR3aa: CASSLAERGGTGELFF

abundance: -
j_gene: TRBJ2-1
v_gene: TRBV29-1
d_gene: TRBD1
CDR3nt: TGCAGCGTTGATGATGGGACAGGGGCTAACAATGAGCAGTTCTTC
CDR3aa: CSVDDGTGANNEQFF

abundance: few
j_gene: TRBJ2-1
v_gene: TRBV5-1
d_gene: TRBD1
CDR3nt: TGCGCCAGCAGCTTGGGACAGGGGAATGAGCAGTTCTTC
CDR3aa: CASSLGQGNEQFF

abundance: -
j_gene: TRBJ1-4
v_gene: TRBV7-9
d_gene: -
CDR3nt: TGTGCCAGCAGCTTTGGGGGGGCGACGGGTGAAAAACTGTTTTTT
CDR3aa: CASSFGGATGEKLFF

abundance: once
j_gene: TRBJ1-2
v_gene: TRBV5-1
d_gene: -
CDR3nt: TGCGCCAGCAGCTTCTCCGGGTCTCGGGAACTGGATGGCTACACCTTC
CDR3aa: CASSFSGSRELDGYTF

abundance: -
j_gene: TRBJ1-1
v_gene: TRBV5-1
d_gene: -
CDR3nt: TGCGCCAGCAGCCCCGCACAGAACACTGAAGCTTTCTTT
CDR3aa: CASSPAQNTEAFF

abundance: -
j_gene: TRBJ1-1
v_gene: TRBV19
d_gene: TRBD1
CDR3nt: TGTGCCAGTATCCGGACAGGACGGGGTGAAGCTTTCTTT
CDR3aa: CASIRTGRGEAFF

abundance: -
j_gene: TRBJ2-5
v_gene: TRBV11-2
d_gene: TRBD2
CDR3nt: TGTGCCAGCAGCTTACGGCCAGCGGGGTTGGAAGAGACCCAGTACTTC
CDR3aa: CASSLRPAGLEETQYF

abundance: once
j_gene: TRBJ2-3
v_gene: TRBV7-6
d_gene: TRBD2
CDR3nt: TGTGCCAGCAGCTTGACGGGGGGGGTCGCAGATACGCAGTATTTT
CDR3aa: CASSLTGGVADTQYF

abundance: -
j_gene: TRBJ2-1
v_gene: TRBV5-1
d_gene: -
CDR3nt: TGCGCCAGCAGCCCGAACAGCCTAAACAATGAGCAGTTCTTC
CDR3aa: CASSPNSLNNEQFF

abundance: -
j_gene: TRBJ1-1
v_gene: TRBV19
d_gene: -
CDR3nt: TGTGCCAGTAGTGCCTATACAGGGATGAACACTGAAGCTTTCTTT
CDR3aa: CASSAYTGMNTEAFF

abundance: -
j_gene: TRBJ2-7
v_gene: TRBV27
d_gene: TRBD1
CDR3nt: TGTGCCAGCAGTTTAAGGACAGGGGGTCACGAGCAGTACTTC
CDR3aa: CASSLRTGGHEQYF

abundance: -
j_gene: TRBJ1-1
v_gene: TRBV6-5
d_gene: TRBD1
CDR3nt: TGTGCCAGCAGTTACCCCGGGACAGGGAACACTGAAGCTTTCTTT
CDR3aa: CASSYPGTGNTEAFF

abundance: -
j_gene: TRBJ1-1
v_gene: TRBV6-5
d_gene: TRBD1
CDR3nt: TGTGCCAGCAGCGGAGGGACAGTTAACACTGAAGCTTTCTTT
CDR3aa: CASSGGTVNTEAFF

abundance: -
j_gene: TRBJ2-1
v_gene: TRBV7-2
d_gene: TRBD2
CDR3nt: TGTGCCAGCAGCTCCTCAGGGAGGTGGGGGGGTGAGCAGTTCTTC
CDR3aa: CASSSSGRWGGEQFF

abundance: -
j_gene: TRBJ2-1
v_gene: TRBV24-1
d_gene: TRBD1
CDR3nt: TGTGCCACCAGCCGACAGGGGGACGTACGCAATGAGCAGTTCTTC
CDR3aa: CATSRQGDVRNEQFF

abundance: -
j_gene: TRBJ1-5
v_gene: TRBV23-1
d_gene: TRBD1
CDR3nt: TGCGCCAGCCGGACAGGGATGGGCAATCAGCCCCAGCATTTT
CDR3aa: CASRTGMGNQPQHF

abundance: -
j_gene: TRBJ1-1
v_gene: TRBV5-6
d_gene: -
CDR3nt: TGTGCCAGCAGCTTGGTGGGGTACAGGGCACAAAACACTGAAGCTTTCTTT
CDR3aa: CASSLVGYRAQNTEAFF

abundance: -
j_gene: TRBJ1-1
v_gene: TRBV7-9
d_gene: TRBD1
CDR3nt: TGTGCCAGCAGCACCACGACAGGGCCTGAAGCTTTCTTT
CDR3aa: CASSTTTGPEAFF

abundance: -
j_gene: TRBJ2-5
v_gene: TRBV9
d_gene: TRBD2
CDR3nt: TGTGCCAGCAGCGTAGAGGGACTAGGGGAGACCCAGTACTTC
CDR3aa: CASSVEGLGETQYF

abundance: -
j_gene: TRBJ1-2
v_gene: TRBV7-9
d_gene: TRBD1
CDR3nt: TGTGCCAGCAGACCTGGACAGGGGGCGCTTCATGGCTACACCTTC
CDR3aa: CASRPGQGALHGYTF

abundance: once
j_gene: TRBJ1-2
v_gene: TRBV18
d_gene: -
CDR3nt: TGTGCCAGCTCACCAACGTTATTACGACGGAGCTCTAACTATGGCTACACCTTC
CDR3aa: CASSPTLLRRSSNYGYTF

abundance: -
j_gene: TRBJ1-2
v_gene: TRBV6-1
d_gene: TRBD1
CDR3nt: TGTGCCAGCAGTGAGGCGACAGGGCGCTATGGCTACACCTTC
CDR3aa: CASSEATGRYGYTF

abundance: -
j_gene: TRBJ2-5
v_gene: TRBV6-5
d_gene: TRBD1
CDR3nt: TGTGCCCTAGGACAGGGTCCTTCGGAGACCCAGTACTTC
CDR3aa: CALGQGPSETQYF

abundance: -
j_gene: TRBJ1-5
v_gene: TRBV3-1/TRBV3-2
d_gene: -
CDR3nt: TGTGCCAGCAGCCAGGCTCTGAGCAATCAGCCCCAGCATTTT
CDR3aa: CASSQALSNQPQHF

abundance: -
j_gene: TRBJ2-1
v_gene: TRBV7-9
d_gene: -
CDR3nt: TGTGCCAGCAGCTTAGGTCCCAGCGCCTCGTACAATGAGCAGTTCTTC
CDR3aa: CASSLGPSASYNEQFF

abundance: -
j_gene: TRBJ2-1
v_gene: TRBV4-2
d_gene: -
CDR3nt: TGTGCCAGCAGCCTAAATAGGGGCAGGTTCAATGAGCAGTTCTTC
CDR3aa: CASSLNRGRFNEQFF

abundance: -
j_gene: TRBJ1-2
v_gene: TRBV29-1
d_gene: TRBD1
CDR3nt: TGCAGCGGTGCAGGGGGAAATGGCTACACCTTC
CDR3aa: CSGAGGNGYTF

abundance: -
j_gene: TRBJ2-3
v_gene: TRBV7-9
d_gene: -
CDR3nt: TGTGCCAGCAGCTTAGTACTTACAGATACGCAGTATTTT
CDR3aa: CASSLVLTDTQYF